These T cell receptor beta chains were read from a single sample in a study of T cell responses to AZD1222 COVID-19 vaccine. Repertoires were generated with immunoSEQ multiplex PCR, while TCRdb's copy carries only in-frame clones and drops some. The table includes under 150,000 clones, 88% detected once. Here the sequenced sample was peripheral blood, taken 28 days after the second AZD1222 dose. These receptors were collected from an adult who received the AZD1222 COVID-19 vaccine. Each CDR3 is given with its conserved first and last residue. A D gene is named only where the DNA matches it firmly.

TRBV4-1	.	TRBJ2-2	CASSPGSVTGELFF	TGCGCCAGCAGCCCAGGGAGCGTCACCGGGGAGCTGTTTTTT
TRBV7-6	.	TRBJ1-3	CASSLATEPGNTIYF	TGTGCCAGCAGCTTAGCGACCGAACCCGGAAACACCATATATTTT
TRBV20-1	.	TRBJ1-3	CSASASYGNTIYF	TGCAGTGCTAGTGCGTCCTATGGAAACACCATATATTTT
TRBV3-1/TRBV3-2	.	TRBJ1-1	CASSPRENTEAFF	TGTGCCAGCAGCCCCCGGGAGAACACTGAAGCTTTCTTT
TRBV11-2	.	TRBJ1-4	CASSLSLDNEKLFF	TGTGCCAGCAGCTTAAGCCTCGATAATGAAAAACTGTTTTTT
TRBV10-3	.	TRBJ1-2	CAISESGTGYGYTF	TGTGCCATCAGTGAGTCCGGAACCGGCTATGGCTACACCTTC
TRBV4-1	.	TRBJ1-1	CASSEVPVMNTEAFF	TGCGCCAGCAGCGAAGTCCCGGTAATGAACACTGAAGCTTTCTTT
TRBV7-9	.	TRBJ1-1	CASSRGTNTEAFF	TGTGCCAGCTCTCGGGGCACGAACACTGAAGCTTTCTTT
TRBV28	.	TRBJ2-5	CASSPRETQYF	TGTGCCAGCTCCCCCAGGGAGACCCAGTACTTC
TRBV28	.	TRBJ2-4	CASSHTPPKNIQYF	TGTGCCAGCAGTCATACCCCCCCCAAAAACATTCAGTACTTC
TRBV5-1	.	TRBJ2-3	CASSKATNTDTQYF	TGCGCCAGCAGCAAGGCAACCAACACAGATACGCAGTATTTT
TRBV18	.	TRBJ1-1	CASSPRDKMNTEAFF	TGTGCCAGCTCACCCCGGGACAAGATGAACACTGAAGCTTTCTTT